This passage covers 4 T cell receptor beta chains from one sample sequenced in a study of blood T cell repertoires in COVID-19. Some clones are missing from TCRdb's copy, which holds only in-frame ones; the method was immunoSEQ multiplex PCR. In the table there are under 100,000 clones, 82% of which are singletons. Sequences were obtained from peripheral blood. These receptors were obtained from a man between 60 and 75 years old with acute or convalescent COVID-19.

This clone was observed a few times. This chain connects TRBV5-6 to TRBJ2-3, with 9 bases identical to TRBD2. The CDR3 has 16 amino acids. Germline V CDR1 and CDR2: SGHDT, YYEEEE. The ends lost 7 bases at V and 2 bases at J; junction bases unmatched: 11. The DNA for the CDR3 is TGTGCCAGCGGCCACCGACTAGCGGACTACACAGATACGCAGTATTTT. Protein: CASGHRLADYTDTQYF.

The chain is built from TRBV7-8 and TRBJ2-1, with D tentatively TRBD2 (5 bases). Looked up from germline, CDR1 is SGHVS and CDR2 is FQNEAQ. Trimming shortened V by 1 base and J by 4 bases, and 8 bases separated the two germline ends. The CDR3 sequence is 14 residues long. CDR3 sequence (DNA): TGTGCCAGCAGCTTAGTCCGGGGTTACAATGAGCAGTTCTTC. Protein product: CASSLVRGYNEQFF.

J is TRBJ2-7 and V is TRBV11-2; the match to TRBD2 covers 8 bases. Germline trimming cut 0 bases from V and 0 bases from J; bases unmatched to any gene: 7. This CDR3 is 17 amino acids long. CDR1 and CDR2 from the germline V gene are SGHAT and FQNNGV. For the CDR3, the DNA is TGTGCCAGCAGCTTAGACGGGGGGGGCTTCAGCTCCTACGAGCAGTACTTC. As protein: CASSLDGGGFSSYEQYF. Full variable domain (remainder filled in from reference TRBV11-2 and TRBJ2-7): EAGVAQSPRYKIIEKRQSVAFWCNPISGHATLYWYQQILGQGPKLLIQFQNNGVVDDSQLPKDRFSAERLKGVDSTLKIQPAKLEDSAVYLCASSLDGGGFSSYEQYFGPGTRLTVT.

The CDR3 reads CASGTANSYEQYF. The CDR3 region has the DNA TGTGCCAGCGGGACAGCGAATTCATACGAGCAGTACTTC. This chain uses TRBV19 with TRBJ2-7, with 7 positions matching TRBD1. Germline V gene data show CDR1 as LNHDA and CDR2 as SQIVND (reference sequence). This CDR3 has 13 amino acids. With V trimmed by 9 bases and J by 4 bases, 9 bases remained unmatched.